What follows is one TCR beta chain and its context. The antigen remains unidentified. CDR1 and CDR2 (germline): SGHVS, FNYEAQ. V lost 1 base to trimming and J lost 0 bases, with 13 bases between them. The length of the CDR3 is 17 residues. The source of the sample is a study of cytomegalovirus exposure and HLA in healthy donors. Study-level results: Both high specificity and high sensitivity reportedly marked the classifier's diagnosis of cytomegalovirus status. Cytomegalovirus association was assigned to about 150 TCR beta chains. A few of the chains that were CMV-associated were confirmed in vitro to be specific for CMV antigens.

PCR was performed using 60 Vbeta and 13 Jbeta primers. How the authors handled the data: In a later analysis, some 80 million unique TCR beta chains included roughly 11 million shared by two or more donors. The repertoire was sequenced with immunoSEQ multiplex PCR; TCRdb's copy has only in-frame clones and lacks some. D and trimming were read from the DNA, whereas the V and J calls and clone size are those reported in that table. There are 95,000 to 150,000 clones in the sample; around 66% occur only once, and less than 2% lies in the top ten. This chain uses TRBV7-6 with TRBJ1-3; D not resolved. The sequenced material came from PBMCs. The source is a man aged 18 to 29 in good health and CMV-seronegative. The CDR3 region is CASSLGSLSLSGNTIYF. Written as DNA, the CDR3 is TGTGCCAGCAGCTTAGGGAGCCTTTCTCTCTCTGGAAACACCATATATTTT.